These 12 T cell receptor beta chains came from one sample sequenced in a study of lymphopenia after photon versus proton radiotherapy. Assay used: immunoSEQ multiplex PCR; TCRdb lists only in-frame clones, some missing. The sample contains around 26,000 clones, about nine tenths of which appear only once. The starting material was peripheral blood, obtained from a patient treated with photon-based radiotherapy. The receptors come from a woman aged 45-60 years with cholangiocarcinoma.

DNA for the CDR3: TGTGCCAGCAGCTTATGGCCCCCAGGCAGCCCGGGGGACACCGGGGAGCTGTTTTTT. Encoded protein: CASSLWPPGSPGDTGELFF. This chain connects TRBV7-2 to TRBJ2-2; D may be TRBD2 (6 bases). The V gene's germline CDR1 is SGHTA and CDR2 FQGNSA. V gave up 2 bases and J gave up 3 bases, with 22 bases separating them. This CDR3 is built from 19 residues.

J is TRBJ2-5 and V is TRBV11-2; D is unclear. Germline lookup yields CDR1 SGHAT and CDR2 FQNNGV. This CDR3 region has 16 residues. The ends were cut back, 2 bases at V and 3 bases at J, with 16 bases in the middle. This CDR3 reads CASSLIRGLRKETQYF. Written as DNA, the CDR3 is TGTGCCAGCAGCTTAATACGTGGTTTGCGGAAAGAGACCCAGTACTTC.

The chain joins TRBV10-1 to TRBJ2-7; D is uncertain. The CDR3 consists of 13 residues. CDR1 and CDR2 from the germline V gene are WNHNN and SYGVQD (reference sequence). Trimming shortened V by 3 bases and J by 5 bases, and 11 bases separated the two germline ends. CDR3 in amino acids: CASSDGRSHEQYF. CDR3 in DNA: TGCGCCAGCAGTGACGGGCGCTCTCACGAGCAGTACTTC.

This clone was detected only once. The DNA for the CDR3 is TGTGCCAGTAGCACACCCTCAGGACAGGCCGTTATCGGGAACACCATATATTTT. Translating it yields CASSTPSGQAVIGNTIYF. V gene TRBV19 combines with J gene TRBJ1-3, with 7 bases identical to TRBD1. The CDR3 length is 18 residues. Germline CDR1 and CDR2: LNHDA and SQIVND (reference sequence). V lost 6 bases, J lost 7 bases, and 21 bases stayed unmatched.

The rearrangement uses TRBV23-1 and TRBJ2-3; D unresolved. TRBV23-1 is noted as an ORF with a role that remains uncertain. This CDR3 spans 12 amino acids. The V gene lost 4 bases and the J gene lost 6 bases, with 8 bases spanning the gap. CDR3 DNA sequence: TGCGCCAGCAGTCCCAGGTTGGATACGCAGTATTTT. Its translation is CASSPRLDTQYF.

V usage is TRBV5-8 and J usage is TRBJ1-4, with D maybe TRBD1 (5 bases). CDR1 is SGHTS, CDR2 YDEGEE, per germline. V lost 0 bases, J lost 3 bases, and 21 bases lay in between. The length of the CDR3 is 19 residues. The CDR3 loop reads CASSLDAGNLFRPNEKLFF. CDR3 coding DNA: TGTGCCAGCAGCTTGGATGCAGGGAATCTTTTCAGGCCTAATGAAAAACTGTTTTTT.

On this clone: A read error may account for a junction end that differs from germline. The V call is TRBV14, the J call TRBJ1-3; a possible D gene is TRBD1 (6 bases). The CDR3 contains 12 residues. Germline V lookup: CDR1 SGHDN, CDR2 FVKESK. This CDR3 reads CASGPTGGNLRF. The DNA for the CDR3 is TGTGCCAGCGGACCCACGGGGGGCAACCTGCGATTT.

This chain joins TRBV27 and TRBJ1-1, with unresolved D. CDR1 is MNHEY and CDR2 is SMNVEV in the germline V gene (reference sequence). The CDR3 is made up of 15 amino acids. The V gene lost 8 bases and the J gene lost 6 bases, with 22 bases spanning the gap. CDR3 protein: CASALEIGDEAEAFF. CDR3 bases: TGTGCCAGCGCCCTTGAGATTGGGGATGAAGCTGAAGCTTTCTTT.

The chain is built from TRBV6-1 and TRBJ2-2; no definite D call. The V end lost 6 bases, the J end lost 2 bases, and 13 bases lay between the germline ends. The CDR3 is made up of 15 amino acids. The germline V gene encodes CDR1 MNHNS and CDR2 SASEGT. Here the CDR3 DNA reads TGTGCCAGCAGCGTAAAGGGCGTCAACACCGGGGAGCTGTTTTTT. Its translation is CASSVKGVNTGELFF.

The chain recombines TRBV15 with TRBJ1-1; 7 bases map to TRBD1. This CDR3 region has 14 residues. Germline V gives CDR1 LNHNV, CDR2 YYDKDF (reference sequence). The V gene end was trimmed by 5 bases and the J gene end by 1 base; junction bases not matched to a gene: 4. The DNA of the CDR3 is TGTGCCACCAGCGGGAGACAGGGGAACACTGAAGCTTTCTTT. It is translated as CATSGRQGNTEAFF.

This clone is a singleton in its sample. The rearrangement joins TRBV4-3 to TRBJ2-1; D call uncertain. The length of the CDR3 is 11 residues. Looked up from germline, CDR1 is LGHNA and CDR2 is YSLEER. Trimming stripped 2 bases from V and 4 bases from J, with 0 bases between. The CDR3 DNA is TGCGCCAGCAGCCAATACAATGAGCAGTTCTTC. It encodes CASSQYNEQFF.

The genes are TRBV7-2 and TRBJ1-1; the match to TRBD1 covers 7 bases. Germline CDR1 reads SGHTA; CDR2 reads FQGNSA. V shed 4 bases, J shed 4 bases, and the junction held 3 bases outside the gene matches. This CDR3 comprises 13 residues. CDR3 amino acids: CASSSGTVTEAFF. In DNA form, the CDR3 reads TGTGCCAGCAGCTCCGGGACAGTCACTGAAGCTTTCTTT.